A selection of T cell receptor beta chains follows, all from one sample in a study of identical twins. TCRdb fed the 5' RACE reads into MiXCR, producing one record per CDR3 protein. The sample gives approximately 680,000 distinct CDR3 sequences, 7.1% of which show up once; roughly 1.5% is in the top ten. The data were also submitted as part of a second study, on yellow fever vaccine responses in identical twins.

Sequenced sample: PBMCs. The receptors derive from a woman aged 18 to 35 in good health. CDR3s include the opening cysteine and the closing phenylalanine or tryptophan. Each record gives: J gene, D gene, V gene, clone size, CDR3 protein, CDR3 DNA. The D gene is left open where the match is weak. Size is stated for part of the rows, as once, few or many counts, or as a class when the clone is expanded.

TRBJ2-3 | TRBD2 | TRBV12-3/TRBV12-4 | - | CAVAASGASDTQYF | TGTGCCGTCGCTGCTAGCGGGGCTTCGGATACGCAGTATTTT
TRBJ2-1 | - | TRBV20-1 | - | CSAGLTSRSYNEQFF | TGCAGTGCAGGCCTAACTAGCAGGTCCTACAATGAGCAGTTCTTC
TRBJ1-5 | - | TRBV3-1 | many | CASSQDPGWNQPQHF | TGTGCCAGCAGCCAAGATCCGGGGTGGAATCAGCCCCAGCATTTT
TRBJ2-7 | - | TRBV6-5 | few | CASSYSRLGEQYF | TGTGCCAGCAGTTACTCGAGGCTGGGCGAGCAGTACTTC
TRBJ1-6 | - | TRBV12-3/TRBV12-4 | many | CASRDNYNSPLHF | TGTGCCAGCAGGGACAACTATAATTCACCCCTCCACTTT
TRBJ2-2 | TRBD2 | TRBV2 | many | CASSEPGGWPGELFF | TGTGCCAGCAGTGAACCGGGGGGGTGGCCCGGGGAGCTGTTTTTT
TRBJ1-4 | - | TRBV7-6 | many | CASSRLQGGNEKLFF | TGTGCCAGCAGTCGGCTCCAGGGTGGGAATGAAAAACTGTTTTTT
TRBJ2-7 | TRBD2 | TRBV12-3/TRBV12-4 | many | CASRLAGSPYEQYF | TGTGCCAGCAGATTAGCGGGGTCCCCCTACGAGCAGTACTTC
TRBJ1-2 | TRBD1 | TRBV2 | - | CASLRDREVYGYTF | TGTGCCAGCCTACGTGACAGGGAGGTCTATGGCTACACCTTC
TRBJ2-7 | TRBD2 | TRBV10-3 | many | CAISESPSGSSYEQYF | TGTGCCATCAGTGAGTCGCCCAGCGGGAGCTCCTACGAGCAGTACTTC
TRBJ2-5 | - | TRBV5-6 | few | CASTTLAFLIETQYF | TGTGCCAGCACCACTCTAGCTTTCCTGATTGAGACCCAGTACTTC
TRBJ1-6 | - | TRBV5-1 | many | CASSQSNNSPLHF | TGCGCCAGCAGCCAGAGTAATAATTCACCCCTCCACTTT
TRBJ1-1 | - | TRBV7-9 | many | CASSPYKNTEAFF | TGTGCCAGCAGCCCCTACAAGAACACTGAAGCTTTCTTT
TRBJ2-2 | TRBD2 | TRBV20-1 | few | CSATSGGTNTGELFF | TGCAGTGCTACCAGCGGGGGGACTAACACCGGGGAGCTGTTTTTT
TRBJ1-1 | - | TRBV29-1 | many | CSVESAMNTEAFF | TGCAGCGTTGAATCTGCGATGAACACTGAAGCTTTCTTT
TRBJ1-4 | TRBD1 | TRBV29-1 | - | CSVETPGQGYEKLFF | TGCAGCGTCGAAACCCCGGGACAGGGGTACGAAAAACTGTTTTTT
TRBJ2-3 | TRBD1 | TRBV4-1 | few | CASTETGADTQYF | TGCGCCAGCACCGAGACAGGGGCAGATACGCAGTATTTT
TRBJ2-1 | - | TRBV29-1 | many | CSVEERGRIDEQFF | TGCAGCGTTGAAGAGCGCGGAAGGATCGATGAGCAGTTCTTC
TRBJ1-5 | - | TRBV20-1 | few | CSARDPSSNQPQHF | TGCAGTGCTAGAGATCCGAGTTCCAATCAGCCCCAGCATTTT
TRBJ2-5 | TRBD2 | TRBV6-1 | - | CASSEVGGRETQYF | TGTGCCAGCAGTGAAGTGGGAGGGAGGGAGACCCAGTACTTC
TRBJ1-2 | TRBD1 | TRBV12-3/TRBV12-4 | few | CASRGTGRYTF | TGTGCCAGCAGGGGGACAGGGCGCTACACCTTC
TRBJ2-3 | - | TRBV9 | - | CASSVEGLQQGNTQYF | TGTGCCAGCAGCGTAGAAGGGTTGCAGCAGGGAAACACGCAGTATTTT
TRBJ2-1 | TRBD2 | TRBV12-3/TRBV12-4 | - | CASSPSAGGGEQFF | TGTGCCAGCAGCCCCTCGGCGGGGGGAGGTGAGCAGTTCTTC
TRBJ1-1 | - | TRBV4-1 | - | CASSQPIRGPRNTEAFF | TGCGCCAGCAGCCAACCCATAAGGGGTCCTAGAAACACTGAAGCTTTCTTT
TRBJ1-3 | - | TRBV3-1 | many | CASSQRRTLSGNTIYF | TGTGCCAGCAGCCAACGCCGGACACTCTCTGGAAACACCATATATTTT
TRBJ1-4 | - | TRBV2 | - | CASSERKGKLFF | TGTGCCAGCAGTGAGCGCAAAGGAAAACTGTTTTTT
TRBJ1-5 | TRBD1 | TRBV6-1 | few | CASRGDRPHRPQHF | TGTGCCAGCCGGGGGGACAGGCCCCATCGGCCCCAGCATTTT
TRBJ2-4 | TRBD1 | TRBV11-2 | many | CASRGQGSKNIQYF | TGTGCCAGCAGGGGACAGGGGAGCAAAAACATTCAGTACTTC
TRBJ2-6 | - | TRBV15 | many | CATSQGTGANVLTF | TGTGCCACCAGTCAGGGTACCGGGGCCAACGTCCTGACTTTC
TRBJ2-2 | TRBD2 | TRBV2 | - | CASRDPGGGGGELFF | TGTGCCAGCAGAGACCCCGGCGGGGGAGGGGGGGAGCTGTTTTTT
TRBJ1-1 | - | TRBV20-1 | many | CSAAQSGDTEAFF | TGCAGTGCTGCCCAATCGGGGGACACTGAAGCTTTCTTT
TRBJ2-7 | - | TRBV5-5 | few | CASSLGDGQAYEQYF | TGTGCCAGCAGCCTCGGGGACGGGCAGGCGTACGAGCAGTACTTC
TRBJ2-1 | - | TRBV21-1 | - | CASSKGTSGTRCSYNEQFF | TGTGCCAGCAGCAAAGGGACTAGCGGGACCAGGTGCTCCTACAATGAGCAGTTCTTC
TRBJ2-2 | - | TRBV12-3/TRBV12-4 | few | CASNRRGTSGGELFF | TGTGCCAGCAACCGGCGGGGCACCTCAGGCGGGGAGCTGTTTTTT
TRBJ1-1 | - | TRBV24-1 | - | CATRGSTEMNTEAFF | TGTGCCACCAGGGGATCGACAGAAATGAACACTGAAGCTTTCTTT
TRBJ2-4 | TRBD2 | TRBV27 | few | CASSLLAGPNLAKNIQYF | TGTGCCAGCAGCCTACTAGCGGGGCCTAATCTAGCCAAAAACATTCAGTACTTC
TRBJ2-1 | TRBD2 | TRBV29-1 | few | CSVESSSGFYNEQFF | TGCAGCGTTGAATCTTCTAGCGGTTTCTACAATGAGCAGTTCTTC
TRBJ2-2 | TRBD2 | TRBV29-1 | - | CSVGVAGGPTGELFF | TGCAGCGTTGGGGTGGCGGGGGGGCCGACCGGGGAGCTTTTTTTT
TRBJ2-3 | - | TRBV28 | many | CASSLVDYITPTDTQYF | TGTGCCAGCAGTTTAGTGGACTACATAACCCCCACAGATACGCAGTATTTT
TRBJ1-1 | - | TRBV7-9 | many | CASSSHVRAGGTEAFF | TGTGCCAGCAGCTCCCACGTCAGGGCCGGGGGCACTGAAGCTTTCTTT
TRBJ2-2 | - | TRBV15 | few | CATSRDGQRGNTGELFF | TGTGCCACCAGCAGAGATGGTCAGAGGGGGAACACCGGGGAGCTGTTTTTT
TRBJ2-7 | TRBD1 | TRBV13 | - | CASSPPPGQVPHEQYF | TGTGCCAGCAGCCCCCCCCCGGGACAGGTCCCCCACGAGCAGTACTTC
TRBJ2-7 | TRBD2 | TRBV5-1 | many | CASSSGLAGQYF | TGCGCCAGCAGCTCGGGACTAGCGGGACAGTACTTC
TRBJ2-7 | TRBD2 | TRBV20-1 | many | CSATGLAGEQYF | TGCAGTGCTACTGGACTAGCAGGGGAGCAGTACTTC